Below, 28 T cell receptor beta chains from the same sample are listed, as sequenced in a study of cytomegalovirus exposure and HLA in healthy donors. The PCR had 60 Vbeta and 13 Jbeta primers. TCRdb keeps only in-frame clones here, not all; method: immunoSEQ multiplex PCR. The table records more than 150,000 clones, about three quarters of them present only once. Sequencing was carried out using PBMCs. All receptors come from a man younger than 35 in good health and CMV-seronegative.

The chain joins TRBV6-5 to TRBJ2-5, with D tentatively TRBD1 (6 bases). V lost 4 bases and J lost 4, with 10 bases in between. Germline CDR1 is MNHEY and CDR2 is SVGAGI. This CDR3 has 13 amino acids. The CDR3 coding sequence is TGTGCCAGCAGTTCGCAGGGGAGAGAGACCCAGTACTTC. Encoded protein: CASSSQGRETQYF.

As to this clone: Other DNA variants within this sample encode the same CDR3. This rearrangement joins TRBV28 to TRBJ1-3; D might be TRBD1 (5 bases). V lost 5 bases and J 0 bases, leaving 8 bases between the germline ends. CDR1 is MDHEN and CDR2 is SYDVKM in the germline V gene. The CDR3 loop spans 14 amino acids. The CDR3 coding sequence is TGTGCCAGCAGTCGGGGGGGCTCTGGAAACACCATATATTTT. Translated, it gives CASSRGGSGNTIYF.

The chain combines TRBV6-5 with TRBJ1-1; D is unclear. CDR3 length: 11 residues. Trimming took 6 bases from V and 8 from J, leaving 10 bases between them. Germline V gives CDR1 MNHEY, CDR2 SVGAGI. CDR3 sequence reads: CASRGDSEAFF. CDR3 bases: TGTGCCAGCAGAGGCGACTCAGAAGCTTTCTTT.

This clone appeared a few times. The rearrangement uses TRBV9 and TRBJ2-7, with 8 bases aligning to TRBD2. V shed 1 base and J 2 bases; nucleotides not matched to a gene: 5. The germline V gene has CDR1 SGDLS and CDR2 YYNGEE. The length of the CDR3 is 15 residues. The CDR3 sequence: CASSVTAGGTYEQYF. DNA of the CDR3: TGTGCCAGCAGCGTAACGGCGGGGGGAACCTACGAGCAGTACTTC.

The chain combines TRBV2 with TRBJ2-5, with D possibly TRBD2 on 6 matching bases. CDR1 and CDR2 (germline): SNHLY, FYNNEI. The CDR3 is 21 residues long. Trimming cost V 10 bases and J 2 bases, with 38 bases left between them. DNA of the CDR3: TGTGCCACCCCGCCTCCGGGACTCTTCCTGCCTGGGGCGGCTTTACAAGAGACCCAGTACTTC. Translating it yields CATPPPGLFLPGAALQETQYF.

The V gene is TRBV18, the J gene TRBJ2-2; TRBD1 aligns across 7 bases. The CDR3 spans 14 residues. CDR1 is KGHSH, CDR2 LQKENI, per germline. Trimming at V came to 0 bases and at J to 7 bases, leaving 2 bases not matched to a gene. The CDR3 nucleotides read TGTGCCAGCTCACCACCAGGGGGCTACGGGGAGCTGTTTTTT. Its translation: CASSPPGGYGELFF.

The chain links TRBV18 to TRBJ2-1; TRBD1 matches 7 bases. Trimming removed 2 bases from V and 3 bases from J; junction bases left unmatched: 4. This CDR3 contains 15 residues. Germline V lookup: CDR1 KGHSH, CDR2 LQKENI. CDR3 bases: TGTGCCAGCTCACCAAGCACAGGGGACTACAATGAGCAGTTCTTC. This encodes CASSPSTGDYNEQFF.

About this clone: The junction shows a germline mismatch at one end, possibly a read error. The V call is TRBV7-7, the J call TRBJ2-1, with 7 positions matching TRBD2. CDR1 SSHAT and CDR2 FNYEAQ come from the germline V gene (reference sequence). The CDR3 consists of 15 residues. The CDR3 bases are TGTGCTAGCAGCCCAGGTGGGGGGGTACGTGGTGAGCAGTTCTTC. Amino acids: CASSPGGGVRGEQFF.

The CDR3 here is CASSPGGYPTQYF. The CDR3 DNA follows: TGTGCCAGCAGCCCCGGGGGGTACCCGACCCAGTACTTC. The V and J genes are TRBV7-3 and TRBJ2-5, with 7 bases aligning to TRBD2. The CDR3 is 13 amino acids. V trimming: 5 bases; J trimming: 7 bases; junction bases outside the gene matches: 7. Germline V gene lookup returns CDR1 SGHTA and CDR2 FQGTGA.

The rearrangement joins TRBV28 to TRBJ1-1; TRBD1 agrees at 9 bases. The CDR3 is 15 residues long. Per the germline V gene, CDR1 is MDHEN and CDR2 is SYDVKM. The V gene end was trimmed by 8 bases and the J gene end by 5 bases; junction bases not matched to a gene: 12. The CDR3 protein is CASATGTGMRTEAFF. The CDR3 DNA sequence: TGTGCCAGCGCCACAGGGACAGGGATGAGGACTGAAGCTTTCTTT.

V usage is TRBV13 and J usage is TRBJ2-3; 9 positions agree with TRBD1. The CDR3 contains 18 residues. CDR1 is PRHDT, CDR2 FYEKMQ, per germline (reference sequence). The junction had 11 bases not matched to a gene; V was cut back by 4 bases and J by 0 bases. The CDR3 nucleotides read TGTGCCAGCAGCTGGGGAGGGGGGACAGGGCGAAGCACAGATACGCAGTATTTT. This sequence encodes CASSWGGGTGRSTDTQYF.

The CDR3 DNA is TGTGCCAGCAGTTACTCACTGGGCCGGGGATTTGGCTACACCTTC. This encodes CASSYSLGRGFGYTF. The chain uses TRBV6-5 and TRBJ1-2; no reliable D call. The CDR3 extends over 15 amino acids. From germline, CDR1 is MNHEY and CDR2 SVGAGI. Trimming left V 0 bases short and J 7 bases short, with 15 bases between.

This clone was observed a single time. Other DNA sequences in the sample encode the same CDR3. The rearrangement uses TRBV6-5 and TRBJ1-2, with D possibly TRBD1 on 5 matching bases. Germline CDR1 MNHEY, CDR2 SVGAGI. V lost 5 bases and J 4 bases, leaving 14 bases between the germline ends. CDR3 length: 14 amino acids. The CDR3 DNA is TGTGCCAGCAGTGGGCAGGGATCTCTCTATGGCTACACCTTC. The encoded protein is CASSGQGSLYGYTF.

V is TRBV11-1 and J is TRBJ2-1, with D possibly being TRBD2 (6 bases). Per the germline V gene, CDR1 is SGHAT and CDR2 is FQDESV (reference sequence). The CDR3 spans 19 residues. The V end lost 6 bases, the J end lost 7 bases, and 31 bases lay between the germline ends. The CDR3 reads CASSSQTSSSGSGWNEQFF. CDR3 bases: TGTGCCAGCAGTTCTCAAACGTCCTCTTCCGGGAGTGGGTGGAATGAGCAGTTCTTC.

The rearrangement joins TRBV5-6 to TRBJ1-2; 7 positions match TRBD1. This CDR3 spans 15 amino acids. From germline, CDR1 is SGHDT and CDR2 YYEEEE. The junction had 14 bases not matched to a gene; V was cut back by 4 bases and J by 8 bases. CDR3 nucleotide sequence: TGTGCCAGCAGCCTCCTACCGGGACAGCTGGGGGGCTACACCTTC. This codes for CASSLLPGQLGGYTF.

This clone was detected once. The chain carries TRBV9 and TRBJ2-1; the match to TRBD2 covers 8 bases. Per the germline V gene, CDR1 is SGDLS and CDR2 is YYNGEE. The CDR3 extends over 17 amino acids. Trimming at V came to 4 bases and at J to 3 bases, leaving 12 bases not matched to a gene. The CDR3 here is CASSPLGSGGVYNEQFF. In nucleotides, the CDR3 is TGTGCCAGCAGCCCTCTAGGTTCGGGGGGGGTCTACAATGAGCAGTTCTTC.

This sequence joins TRBV2 and TRBJ2-3; 8 bases fit TRBD1. This CDR3 has 16 amino acids. V dropped 4 bases and J dropped 1; count of bases not matched to a gene: 7. Germline CDR1 is SNHLY and CDR2 is FYNNEI. CDR3 bases: TGTGCCAGCAGTGTTTTCAGGGGGCGCGGCACAGATACGCAGTATTTT. Amino acid sequence: CASSVFRGRGTDTQYF.

The CDR3 loop is CASSQGLETQYF. The CDR3 DNA reads TGCGCCAGCAGCCAGGGGTTGGAGACCCAGTACTTC. The genes are TRBV5-1 and TRBJ2-5, with a tentative D call TRBD1 (6 bases). CDR1 is SGHRS, CDR2 YFSETQ, per germline. The germline V and J ends were trimmed by 4 bases and 5 bases, with 9 bases remaining between them. The CDR3 contains 12 residues.

This clone was seen more than once but under ten times. The chain carries TRBV19 and TRBJ1-2; perhaps TRBD1 as D (5 bases). Trimming took off 2 bases at V and 3 bases at J, with 13 bases between the two ends. Germline V lookup: CDR1 LNHDA, CDR2 SQIVND (reference sequence). The CDR3 has 15 residues. CDR3 nucleotide sequence: TGTGCCAGTAGTATACCCCTCCCGACAGACTATGGCTACACCTTC. It is translated as CASSIPLPTDYGYTF. Looking up the rest from reference TRBV19 and TRBJ1-2 gives the full variable domain: DGGITQSPKYLFRKEGQNVTLSCEQNLNHDAMYWYRQDPGQGLRLIYYSQIVNDFQKGDIAEGYSVSREKKESFPLTVTSAQKNPTAFYLCASSIPLPTDYGYTFGSGTRLTVV.

J is TRBJ2-6 and V is TRBV5-4; D is possibly TRBD2 (5 bases). CDR1 and CDR2 from the germline V gene are SGHNT and YYREEE (reference sequence). V dropped 0 bases and J dropped 2 bases, with 12 bases sitting between them. This CDR3 spans 17 amino acids. DNA for the CDR3: TGTGCCAGCAGCTTGGCCAATGCGGGTGCTGGGGCCAACGTCCTGACTTTC. It codes for CASSLANAGAGANVLTF.

This clone was detected only a few times. This CDR3 is CASSEYSYEQYF. The DNA for the CDR3 is TGCGCCAGCAGTGAATACTCCTACGAGCAGTACTTC. This chain connects TRBV10-1 to TRBJ2-7; the D is unclear. This CDR3 spans 12 amino acids. Germline-derived CDR1 and CDR2 are WNHNN and SYGVQD (reference sequence). Trimming shortened V by 3 bases and J by 0 bases, and 3 bases separated the two germline ends.

This clone was seen only a few times. The chain recombines TRBV28 with TRBJ2-2; 9 nucleotides match TRBD2. V shed 4 bases, J shed 6 bases, and the junction held 6 bases outside the gene matches. The germline gives CDR1 MDHEN, CDR2 SYDVKM. The CDR3 length is 15 residues. The CDR3 sequence is CASSSARGGAGELFF. For the CDR3, the DNA is TGTGCCAGCAGTTCGGCGCGGGGGGGGGCCGGGGAGCTGTTTTTT.

The CDR3 DNA follows: TGTGCCAGCTCACCGGGACAGGGGGCATCCTACGAGCAGTACTTC. Translation gives CASSPGQGASYEQYF. The chain links TRBV18 to TRBJ2-7; 12 bases match TRBD1. Germline values: CDR1 KGHSH, CDR2 LQKENI. V lost 3 bases and J lost 1; bases outside the gene matches: 1. This CDR3 contains 15 residues.

A single count supports this clone. The chain links TRBV19 to TRBJ1-5; perhaps TRBD1 as D (6 bases). V dropped 2 bases and J dropped 6 bases, with 11 bases sitting between them. CDR3 length: 14 amino acids. Looked up from germline, CDR1 is LNHDA and CDR2 is SQIVND (reference sequence). CDR3 nucleotide sequence: TGTGCCAGTAGTATATCCAGGGGCAGTCAGCCCCAGCATTTT. As protein: CASSISRGSQPQHF. Based on the CDR3 plus reference TRBV19 and TRBJ1-5, the full variable domain is DGGITQSPKYLFRKEGQNVTLSCEQNLNHDAMYWYRQDPGQGLRLIYYSQIVNDFQKGDIAEGYSVSREKKESFPLTVTSAQKNPTAFYLCASSISRGSQPQHFGDGTRLSIL.

In this sample, this clone turned up once. The rearrangement links TRBV6-5 to TRBJ2-7; TRBD1 might be the D (6 bases). V dropped 7 bases and J dropped 2 bases, with 15 bases sitting between them. Germline V lookup: CDR1 MNHEY, CDR2 SVGAGI. This CDR3 is 14 amino acids long. The CDR3 loop is CASKRTVDTYEQYF. The CDR3 DNA reads as TGTGCCAGCAAGCGGACAGTAGATACCTACGAGCAGTACTTC.

This rearrangement joins TRBV28 to TRBJ2-3; no firm D call. Trimming cost V 5 bases and J 1 base, with 7 bases left between them. Germline V lookup: CDR1 MDHEN, CDR2 SYDVKM. The CDR3 is 13 amino acids. The CDR3 DNA sequence: TGTGCCAGCAGTCCCCGAGGCACAGATACGCAGTATTTT. Translation gives CASSPRGTDTQYF.

V gene TRBV9 combines with J gene TRBJ2-7; tentative D call: TRBD1 (5 bases). The CDR3 totals 14 residues. Germline CDR1 and CDR2: SGDLS and YYNGEE. Trimming pared 0 bases from V and 1 base from J, leaving 8 bases between. The CDR3 DNA reads as TGTGCCAGCAGCGTAGAAGCAGGGTCCTACGAGCAGTACTTC. Protein: CASSVEAGSYEQYF.

This sequence joins TRBV7-9 and TRBJ1-1; D possibly corresponds to TRBD1 (6 bases). The V end was cut by 1 base, the J end by 5 bases, with 14 bases between. The CDR3 extends over 15 amino acids. The germline CDR1 and CDR2 sequences are SEHNR and FQNEAQ (reference sequence). CDR3 sequence (DNA): TGTGCCAGCAGCTTAGAGGGGGTGGGGGGGACTGAAGCTTTCTTT. As protein: CASSLEGVGGTEAFF.